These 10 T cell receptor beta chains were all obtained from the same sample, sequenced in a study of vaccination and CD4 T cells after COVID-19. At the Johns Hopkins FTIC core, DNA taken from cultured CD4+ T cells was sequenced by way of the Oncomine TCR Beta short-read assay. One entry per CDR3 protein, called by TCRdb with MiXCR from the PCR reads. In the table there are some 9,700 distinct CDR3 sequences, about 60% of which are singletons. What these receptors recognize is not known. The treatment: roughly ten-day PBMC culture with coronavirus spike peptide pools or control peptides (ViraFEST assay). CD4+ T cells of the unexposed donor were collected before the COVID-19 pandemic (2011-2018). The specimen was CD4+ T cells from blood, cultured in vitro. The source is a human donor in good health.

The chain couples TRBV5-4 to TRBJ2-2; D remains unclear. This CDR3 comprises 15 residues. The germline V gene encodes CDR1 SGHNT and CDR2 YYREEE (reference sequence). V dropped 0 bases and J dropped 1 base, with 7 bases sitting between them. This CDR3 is CASSLVGQNTGELFF. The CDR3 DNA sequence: TGTGCCAGCAGCTTGGTCGGCCAGAACACCGGGGAGCTGTTTTTT.

The CDR3 DNA is TGTGCCAGCAGTTTAAGGGCAGGGATGGAGGGCTACACCTTC. Residues: CASSLRAGMEGYTF. The rearrangement uses TRBV28 and TRBJ1-2, with D possibly being TRBD1 (5 bases). The V and J ends lost 2 bases and 8 bases respectively, with 15 bases between them. This CDR3 contains 14 residues. Germline V gene lookup returns CDR1 MDHEN and CDR2 SYDVKM.

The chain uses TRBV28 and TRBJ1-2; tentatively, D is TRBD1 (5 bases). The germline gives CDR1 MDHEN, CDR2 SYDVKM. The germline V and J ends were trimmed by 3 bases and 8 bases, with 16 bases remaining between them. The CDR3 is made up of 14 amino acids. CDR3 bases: TGTGCCAGCAGTTTGGTGACTGGGGCTCGGGGCTACACCTTC. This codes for CASSLVTGARGYTF.

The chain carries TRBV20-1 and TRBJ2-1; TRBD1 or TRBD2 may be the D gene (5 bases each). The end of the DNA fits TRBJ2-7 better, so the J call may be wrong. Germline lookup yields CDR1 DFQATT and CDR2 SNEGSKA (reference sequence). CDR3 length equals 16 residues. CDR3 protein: CSARDPSRLLGAEQYF. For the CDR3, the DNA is TGCAGTGCTAGAGATCCTTCTAGGTTGCTCGGGGCCGAGCAGTACTTC.

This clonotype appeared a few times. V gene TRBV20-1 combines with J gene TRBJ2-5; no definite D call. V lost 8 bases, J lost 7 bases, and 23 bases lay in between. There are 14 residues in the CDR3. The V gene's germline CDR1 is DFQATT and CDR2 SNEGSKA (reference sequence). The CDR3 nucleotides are TGCAGTTTAAAGGATTCGAACAGCGTGGGGACCCAGTACTTC. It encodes CSLKDSNSVGTQYF.

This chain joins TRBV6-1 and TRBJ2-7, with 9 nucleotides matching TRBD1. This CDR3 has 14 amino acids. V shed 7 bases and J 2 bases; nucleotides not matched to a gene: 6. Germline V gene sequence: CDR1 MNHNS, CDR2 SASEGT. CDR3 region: CASKVDRGAYEQYF. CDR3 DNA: TGTGCCAGCAAAGTAGACAGGGGGGCCTACGAGCAGTACTTC.

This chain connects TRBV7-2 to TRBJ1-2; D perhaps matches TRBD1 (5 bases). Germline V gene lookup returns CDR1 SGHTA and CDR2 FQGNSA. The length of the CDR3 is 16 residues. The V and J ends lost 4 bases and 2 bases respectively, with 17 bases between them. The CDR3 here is CASSSYSGTPNYGYTF. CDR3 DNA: TGTGCCAGCAGCTCCTATTCAGGGACTCCCAACTATGGCTACACCTTC.

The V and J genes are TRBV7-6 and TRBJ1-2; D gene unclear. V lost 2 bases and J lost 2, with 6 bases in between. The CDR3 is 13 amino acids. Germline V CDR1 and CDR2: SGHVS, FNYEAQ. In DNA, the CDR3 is TGTGCCAGCAGCTTATACAGCAACTATGGCTACACCTTC. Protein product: CASSLYSNYGYTF.

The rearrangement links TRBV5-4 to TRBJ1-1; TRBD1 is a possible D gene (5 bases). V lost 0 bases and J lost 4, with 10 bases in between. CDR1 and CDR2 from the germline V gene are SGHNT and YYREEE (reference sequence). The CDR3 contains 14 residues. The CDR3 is CASSLVGGTTEAFF. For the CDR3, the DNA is TGTGCCAGCAGCTTGGTTGGGGGTACCACTGAAGCTTTCTTT.

The CDR3 region has the DNA TGTGCCAGCAGTTCCCTTCCAGGGGCTCAGCCCCAGCATTTT. Its translation is CASSSLPGAQPQHF. The rearrangement uses TRBV6-5 and TRBJ1-5, with a weak D call TRBD1 (6 bases). Trimming stripped 4 bases from V and 6 bases from J, with 13 bases between. CDR1 and CDR2 from the germline V gene are MNHEY and SVGAGI. This CDR3 has 14 residues.